The sequence of this T cell receptor beta chain was determined in a study of shared clonotypes between healthy human individuals (dated by TCRdb to about 2020). Regarding the research as a whole: The cohort comprised a couple of women and a few men aged 18 to 49 years. Per donor, three plates each were used for CD4 naive and CD4 memory, two for CD8 naive, and one for CD8 memory. The study deeply sequenced blood TCR repertoires of five healthy adults to estimate repertoire size and the extent of clonotype sharing between individuals. To increase sequencing depth and limit assay-specific biases, different laboratories used diverse techniques to prepare libraries and sequence TCR repertoires. Per donor, leukapheresis produced somewhere between about 0.9 and 9.5 billion PBMCs. Beyond this particular receptor, the publication reports: Even with the large sequencing depth, rarefaction of the sorted-subset datasets indicated that sequencing was incomplete. Because the study included a small number of donors, the genetic and exposure-history diversity represented was limited. Roughly 5% of naive CD4, 3.5% of naive CD8, about 2.1% of memory CD4, and 0.4% of memory CD8 clonotypes were shared across four donors. Only blood was sampled, and tissue TCR repertoires likely differ from those in blood. Clonotypes shared by all four sorted-subset donors showed higher generation probabilities than non-shared clonotypes. Naive subsets generally had larger estimated clonotype richness than memory subsets did. Pairwise subsampling led to the expectation that sequencing depth would affect the degree of clonotype sharing among donors.

Using the deep immunoSEQ assay, multiplex PCR amplified TCR CDR3 regions from genomic DNA. Genomic DNA extracted from each cell subset was distributed evenly over all wells of several immunoSEQ 96-well plates, and each plate served as one replicate. For sorted subsets, approximately 210 ng genomic DNA, equal to some 30,000 T cell genomes, was loaded into each replicate PCR. Purified libraries were measured with a Qubit 3.0 fluorometer, size-checked on a Bioanalyzer 2100, and measured again with the KAPA Library Quantification kit. A separate single-read 150-cycle Illumina NextSeq 550 flow cell was used to sequence each immunoSEQ 96-well plate. Per the original workflow: Because only junctional sequences without quality scores were contained in the immunoSEQ output, filtering matching that applied to full-length reads could not be performed. To assign V/J genes and CDR3, sequences were annotated using PyIR, a Python wrapper for IgBLAST v1.9, with IMGT germline references. Reads were removed for weak V/J assignments (E-value above 1e-6), missing CDR3, stop codons, out-of-frame junctions, or ambiguous translated residues. V3J clonotypes were defined as sequences sharing an identical inferred V gene, J gene, and CDR3 amino acid sequence. To compute the percentage overlap between repertoires, the number of shared unique clonotypes was divided by the size of the smaller repertoire. RTK rarefaction, the Chao1 estimator, and Recon v2.1 estimates of unobserved clonotypes were used to assess repertoire richness. OLGA was used to compute generation probabilities for all TCRbeta clonotypes that the gDNA method yielded from a few donors. This is the immuneACCESS table as TCRdb keeps it, with only in-frame sequences that have V and J called. A part of the clones is gone; compared with another copy, unresolved V genes explain less than half, and the rest is unexplained. V and J calls and clone size are copied from that table; D and trimming were computed from the DNA. Counted in this sample were about 2.1 million clones; around 93% of them appeared once. The top ten clonotypes cover approximately 1.6% of the sample.

As regards this clone: Its recognized antigen is unknown. Qualities for individual bases were not recorded, and no much larger clone is one base off.

Trimming accounts for 4 bases at V and 6 bases at J, while the number of junction bases matched to no gene is 6. In the germline V gene (reference sequence), CDR1 corresponds to LNHDA and CDR2 to SQIVND. The CDR3 starts with the cysteine, ends with the phenylalanine, and has 14 residues. The DNA shown is the 42-base CDR3, in frame from base 1. CD8 naive samples were obtained by positive selection for CCR7 among CD45RO-negative cells, yielding a CD45RA+CCR7+ population from which TemRA cells were excluded. The donors were healthy, HIV-negative adults who had no recently reported acute infections or vaccinations. Only Caucasian adults living in Nashville, Tennessee, USA were represented among the donors. After blood collection by leukapheresis, PBMCs were isolated using Ficoll-Histopaque density gradient centrifugation and then cryopreserved in the vapor phase of liquid nitrogen. Analytical flow cytometry was used to check the purity and quantity of each magnetically sorted T cell population. Genomic DNA was isolated from every sorted fraction and measured by UV absorbance on a Nanodrop 2000c.

The receptor was isolated from a man younger than 35 in good health. Some clones in this sample may be carry-over from other donors' samples. The chain links TRBV19 with TRBJ1-5; 7 bases in the junction line up with TRBD1. Sequenced input: naive CD8+ T cells from PBMCs. What this sample's cell subset or site label stands for: CD45RA+CCR7+. CDR3 sequence: CASSNRGSGQPQHF. The bases read TGTGCCAGTAGTAACAGGGGTTCCGGTCAGCCCCAGCATTTT.